A selection of T cell receptor beta chains follows, all from one sample in a study of human T cells and chemical hapten exposure. TCRdb recomputed calls from the RACE reads with MiXCR, one row per CDR3 protein. The data show fewer than 200,000 distinct CDR3 sequences, around 30% seen once. This specimen was whole blood, taken in connection with sensitization to the hapten diphenylcyclopropenone (DPC). The receptors derive from a woman younger than 45 with alopecia areata. Some clones in this sample may be carry-over from other donors' samples. CDR3s include the opening cysteine and the closing phenylalanine or tryptophan. D genes are given only for firm matches. Only some rows state a clone size, as once, few, many or a class for expanded clones.

size: few; J: TRBJ2-2; D: -; V: TRBV23-1; DNA: TGCGCCAGCAGTCGAATCGCTAGCCTTAACACCGGGGAGCTGTTTTTT; CDR3: CASSRIASLNTGELFF
size: -; J: TRBJ1-5; D: TRBD1; V: TRBV5-1; DNA: TGCGCCAGCAGCAAGGGACAGGGGTTACAGCCCCAGCATTTT; CDR3: CASSKGQGLQPQHF
size: few; J: TRBJ2-7; D: -; V: TRBV28; DNA: TGTGGCAGCAGTTTATTTTCGTTCCACTACGAGCAGTACTTC; CDR3: CGSSLFSFHYEQYF
size: -; J: TRBJ1-1; D: -; V: TRBV29-1; DNA: TGCAGCGTGTTTGAAGATTTTATGAACACTGAAGCTTTCTTT; CDR3: CSVFEDFMNTEAFF
size: -; J: TRBJ1-5; D: TRBD1; V: TRBV7-8; DNA: TGTGCCAGCAGCTTATTTGAGGGGGCGGATCAGCCCCAGCATTTT; CDR3: CASSLFEGADQPQHF
size: -; J: TRBJ1-1; D: -; V: TRBV12-5; DNA: TGTGCTAGTGGTTTGTTCGGAGAAGCTTTCTTT; CDR3: CASGLFGEAFF
size: -; J: TRBJ2-7; D: -; V: TRBV7-4; DNA: TGTGCCAGCAGCTCCTATGGGCAGTACTTC; CDR3: CASSSYGQYF
size: -; J: TRBJ1-5; D: TRBD1; V: TRBV29-1; DNA: TGCAGCGTGGCAGGGGGTTCCAATCAGCCCCAGCATTTT; CDR3: CSVAGGSNQPQHF
size: -; J: TRBJ2-5; D: -; V: TRBV5-1; DNA: TGCGCCAGCAGCTTGTCCGGGGTCTACGAGACCCAGTACTTC; CDR3: CASSLSGVYETQYF
size: many; J: TRBJ2-3; D: -; V: TRBV21-1; DNA: TGTGCCAGCATTGGACACCTCACAGATACGCAGTATTTT; CDR3: CASIGHLTDTQYF
size: -; J: TRBJ1-4; D: -; V: TRBV9; DNA: TGTGCCAGCAGCCAGGGCCCCGACCGTGAAAAACTGTTTTTT; CDR3: CASSQGPDREKLFF
size: few; J: TRBJ2-7; D: TRBD1; V: TRBV7-2; DNA: TGTGCCAGCAGCTTAGCTCCGGGACAGGGAGTGTACGAGCAGTACTTC; CDR3: CASSLAPGQGVYEQYF
size: -; J: TRBJ1-1; D: -; V: TRBV29-1; DNA: TGCAGCGTTGAAGGGCAGGAGACTTTCTTT; CDR3: CSVEGQETFF
size: -; J: TRBJ2-3; D: TRBD2; V: TRBV9; DNA: TGTGCCAGCAGCGTCAGCGGGGGGGCACCAGATACGCAGTATTTT; CDR3: CASSVSGGAPDTQYF
size: -; J: TRBJ2-1; D: -; V: TRBV5-1; DNA: TGCGCCAGCAGCTTGAGGGAACCTCCCCATGAGCAGTTCTTC; CDR3: CASSLREPPHEQFF
size: few; J: TRBJ1-1; D: -; V: TRBV11-1; DNA: TGTGCCAGCAGCTTACAGAAGAACACTGAAGCTTTCTTT; CDR3: CASSLQKNTEAFF
size: -; J: TRBJ2-3; D: -; V: TRBV7-3; DNA: TGTGCCAGCAGCTTTAGTGGGGGTACGCAGTATTTT; CDR3: CASSFSGGTQYF
size: -; J: TRBJ1-2; D: -; V: TRBV29-1; DNA: TGCAGCGTTGAAGATGGCGGAAACTATGGCTACACCTTC; CDR3: CSVEDGGNYGYTF
size: -; J: TRBJ2-3; D: TRBD1; V: TRBV5-1; DNA: TGCGCCAGCAGCTCCAGGGGGCACGGAGATACGCAGTATTTT; CDR3: CASSSRGHGDTQYF
size: -; J: TRBJ2-7; D: TRBD1; V: TRBV28; DNA: TGTGCCAGCAGCATGGGACAGGGGGCTTACGAGCAGTACTTC; CDR3: CASSMGQGAYEQYF
size: -; J: TRBJ2-5; D: TRBD1; V: TRBV4-3; DNA: TGCGCCAGCAGCCAACGCGGGGATGGACAGGGGGCTGGGGAGACCCAGTACTTC; CDR3: CASSQRGDGQGAGETQYF
size: few; J: TRBJ2-2; D: -; V: TRBV28; DNA: TGTGCCAGCAGGGCGGGGGCTTTTGGCACCGGGGAGCTGTTTTTT; CDR3: CASRAGAFGTGELFF
size: -; J: TRBJ2-7; D: -; V: TRBV28; DNA: TGTGCCAGCAGTTTTCATCTTGAGGGGAAGCCATCCTACGAGCAGTACTTC; CDR3: CASSFHLEGKPSYEQYF
size: few; J: TRBJ1-4; D: -; V: TRBV7-7; DNA: TGTGCTAGCAGCTTAGGAAGGGGTGAAAAACTGTTTTTT; CDR3: CASSLGRGEKLFF
size: -; J: TRBJ2-7; D: TRBD2; V: TRBV28; DNA: TGTGCCAGCAGCCCCGGGGGACTAGTTCTCCCGCAGAACTACGAGCAGTACTTC; CDR3: CASSPGGLVLPQNYEQYF
size: few; J: TRBJ2-7; D: -; V: TRBV5-1; DNA: TGCGCCAGCAGCTTGGGACCGGACACAATCCACGAGCAGTACTTC; CDR3: CASSLGPDTIHEQYF
size: -; J: TRBJ2-4; D: -; V: TRBV10-3; DNA: TGTGCCATCAGTGAGGGGCGCCTAGCCAAAAACATTCAGTACTTC; CDR3: CAISEGRLAKNIQYF
size: many; J: TRBJ2-3; D: TRBD2; V: TRBV20-1; DNA: TGCAGTGCTAGGCCTAGCGGGGGGACAGATACGCAGTATTTT; CDR3: CSARPSGGTDTQYF
size: -; J: TRBJ1-5; D: -; V: TRBV7-2; DNA: TGTGCCAGCAGCTTAGTGGTAGGGTCAAATCAGCCCCAGCATTTT; CDR3: CASSLVVGSNQPQHF
size: -; J: TRBJ1-5; D: -; V: TRBV19; DNA: TGTGCCAGTAGTAGGGCAGGCCTTAGCAATCAGCCCCAGCATTTT; CDR3: CASSRAGLSNQPQHF
size: many; J: TRBJ2-7; D: -; V: TRBV5-4; DNA: TGTGCCAGCAGCTTGTCGCTGGACTCCTACGAGCAGTACTTC; CDR3: CASSLSLDSYEQYF
size: few; J: TRBJ2-3; D: TRBD2; V: TRBV20-1; DNA: TGCAGTGCTAGAGATGGCGGGAGGGTAACAGATACGCAGTATTTT; CDR3: CSARDGGRVTDTQYF
size: -; J: TRBJ2-1; D: TRBD1; V: TRBV7-3; DNA: TGTGCCAGCAGTCAGGACAGGGCAGCCTACAATGAGCAGTTCTTC; CDR3: CASSQDRAAYNEQFF
size: -; J: TRBJ2-7; D: -; V: TRBV6-2/TRBV6-3; DNA: TGTGCCAGCACCGACGTAGCTCCCTACGAGCAGTACTTC; CDR3: CASTDVAPYEQYF
size: -; J: TRBJ1-1; D: -; V: TRBV5-1; DNA: TGCGCCAGCAGCTCGGGACCGATGAACACTGAAGCTTTCTTT; CDR3: CASSSGPMNTEAFF
size: few; J: TRBJ2-5; D: TRBD2; V: TRBV12-5; DNA: TGTGCTAGTGGTTTCGGACTAGCGGGGGACCAAGAGACCCAGTACTTC; CDR3: CASGFGLAGDQETQYF
size: -; J: TRBJ2-7; D: -; V: TRBV6-2/TRBV6-3; DNA: TGTGCCAGCAGTCGCGGACAGGAAGGGGGACTCTACGAGCAGTACTTC; CDR3: CASSRGQEGGLYEQYF
size: -; J: TRBJ2-3; D: TRBD2; V: TRBV29-1; DNA: TGCAGCTGTAAGGGGGTTAGCGGGAGGGCCGCAGATACGCAGTATTTT; CDR3: CSCKGVSGRAADTQYF
size: many; J: TRBJ2-1; D: -; V: TRBV29-1; DNA: TGCAGCGTTGTCTACCTCGCAAATGAGCAGTTCTTC; CDR3: CSVVYLANEQFF
size: many; J: TRBJ1-2; D: -; V: TRBV20-1; DNA: TGCAGTGCTAGAACGGGAAATGGCTACACCTTC; CDR3: CSARTGNGYTF
size: -; J: TRBJ2-6; D: TRBD1; V: TRBV12-3/TRBV12-4; DNA: TGTGCCAGCGGACAGGGTCAGGCCAACGTCCTGACTTTC; CDR3: CASGQGQANVLTF